These 8 T cell receptor beta chains were sequenced from one sample in a study of vaccination effects on CD4 cells after COVID-19. Data came from immunoSEQ multiplex PCR; TCRdb stores just in-frame clones and leaves some out. The table lists 17,000 or so clones, around 80% of them singletons, with 20% to 25% in the top ten. These receptors lack a known antigen. ViraFEST expansion of antigen-specific CD4+ T cells with viral peptide pools preceded sequencing. The culture ran for around nine days, and then CD4+ T cells were isolated. The person was diagnosed with PCR-confirmed SARS-CoV-2 infection between March and December 2020. Each person got two doses of an mRNA SARS-CoV-2 vaccine, BNT162b2 or mRNA-1273. The sequencing here drew on CD4+ T cells from PBMCs cultured with SARS-CoV-2 spike peptides, taken after COVID-19 vaccination. The receptors shown here come from a human donor who had a prior SARS-CoV-2 infection.

For this clone: A junction end diverges from the germline sequence, so it may reflect a read error. V gene TRBV2 combines with J gene TRBJ2-7; D is ambiguous. Germline loops: CDR1 SNHLY, CDR2 FYNNEI. This CDR3 has 11 amino acids. The CDR3 loop reads CASREEEEQYF. The CDR3 DNA follows: TGTGCCAGCAGAGAAGAGGAGGAGCAGTACTTC.

The CDR3 nucleotides are TGTGCCAGTAGTATTTGGGTCAGCTCCTACGAGCAGTACTTC. It encodes CASSIWVSSYEQYF. This sequence joins TRBV19 and TRBJ2-7; no definite D call. The CDR3 has 14 amino acids. The germline V gene has CDR1 LNHDA and CDR2 SQIVND (reference sequence). The ends were cut back, 3 bases at V and 0 bases at J, with 9 bases in the middle.

The J gene is TRBJ2-7, the V gene TRBV19, with 9 bases fitting TRBD1. Germline CDR1 reads LNHDA; CDR2 reads SQIVND (reference sequence). There are 15 residues in the CDR3. V lost 6 bases and J lost 2; bases outside the gene matches: 8. CDR3 sequence reads: CASRPWDRDTYEQYF. As DNA, the CDR3 is TGTGCCAGTAGACCCTGGGACAGGGACACCTACGAGCAGTACTTC.

This clone appeared once. V and J are TRBV5-5 and TRBJ2-1; D gene uncertain. Trimming removed 2 bases at V and 0 bases at J, with 9 bases between. CDR3 length equals 15 residues. CDR1 SGHKS and CDR2 YYEKEE come from the germline V gene (reference sequence). CDR3 region: CASSFAGSSYNEQFF. CDR3 coding DNA: TGTGCCAGCAGCTTTGCCGGAAGCTCCTACAATGAGCAGTTCTTC.

The CDR3 DNA reads as TGTGCCAGCAGCCGGACCGGGACAGGGAGGAACATTCAGTACTTC. This sequence encodes CASSRTGTGRNIQYF. This chain links TRBV3-1 (or the pseudogene TRBV3-2) with TRBJ2-4, with 9 positions matching TRBD1. There are 15 residues in the CDR3. CDR1 is LGHDT and CDR2 is YNNKEL in the germline V gene (reference sequence). The V and J ends lost 4 bases and 7 bases, in that order; junction bases with no gene match: 8.

This clone was observed a few times. This chain uses TRBV15 with TRBJ2-3, with TRBD2 matching over 7 bases. Germline loops: CDR1 LNHNV, CDR2 YYDKDF (reference sequence). The CDR3 consists of 16 residues. V lost 1 base to trimming and J lost 0 bases; unmatched junction nucleotides: 4. The CDR3 bases are TGTGCCACCAGCAGAGCACTAGCGCGTAGCACAGATACGCAGTATTTT. It codes for CATSRALARSTDTQYF.

The rearrangement uses TRBV6-5 and TRBJ2-7; maybe TRBD2 (6 bases). The CDR3 runs 13 residues. Per the germline V gene, CDR1 is MNHEY and CDR2 is SVGAGI. Trimming took 6 bases from V and 4 from J, leaving 13 bases between them. The CDR3 sequence is CASREGLSYEQYF. The CDR3 DNA reads as TGTGCCAGCAGGGAGGGGCTGTCTTACGAGCAGTACTTC.

J is TRBJ2-5 and V is TRBV7-3, with D unclear. The ends were cut back, 2 bases at V and 2 bases at J, with 12 bases in the middle. Germline-derived CDR1 and CDR2 are SGHTA and FQGTGA. This CDR3 has 15 residues. The CDR3 sequence: CASSLVGYSQETQYF. The CDR3 DNA sequence: TGTGCCAGCAGCTTAGTCGGGTACTCACAAGAGACCCAGTACTTC.